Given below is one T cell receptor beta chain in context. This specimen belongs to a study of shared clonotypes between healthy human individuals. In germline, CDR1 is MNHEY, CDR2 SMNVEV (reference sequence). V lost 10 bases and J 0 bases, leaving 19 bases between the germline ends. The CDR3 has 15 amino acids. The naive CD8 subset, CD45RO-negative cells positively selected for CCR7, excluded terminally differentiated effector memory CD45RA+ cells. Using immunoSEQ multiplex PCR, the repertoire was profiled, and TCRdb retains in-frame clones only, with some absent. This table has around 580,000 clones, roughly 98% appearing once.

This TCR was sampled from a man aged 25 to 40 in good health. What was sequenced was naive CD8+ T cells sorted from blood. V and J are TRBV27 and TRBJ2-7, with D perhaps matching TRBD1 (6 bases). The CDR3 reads CATPNPKQGSYEQYF. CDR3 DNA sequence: TGTGCCACCCCAAATCCGAAACAGGGCTCCTACGAGCAGTACTTC.